The next 28 T cell receptor beta chains were all read from a single sample in a study of cytomegalovirus exposure and HLA in healthy donors. The repertoire was sequenced with immunoSEQ multiplex PCR; TCRdb's copy has only in-frame clones and lacks some. The table has roughly 120,000 clones, over 85% seen once. The sequenced material came from PBMCs. The receptors derive from a man aged 25 to 45 in good health and CMV-seronegative.

The CDR3 spells CASSPRARYEQYF. For the CDR3, the DNA is TGTGCCAGCAGCCCGAGGGCGAGATACGAGCAGTACTTC. This chain connects TRBV7-9 to TRBJ2-7, with D perhaps TRBD2 (5 bases). Trimming left V 5 bases short and J 4 bases short, with 12 bases between. The CDR3 length is 13 residues. CDR1 SEHNR and CDR2 FQNEAQ come from the germline V gene (reference sequence).

The chain links TRBV19 to TRBJ2-3; D is ambiguous. Trimming took 5 bases from V and 2 from J, leaving 5 bases between them. This CDR3 is 12 amino acids long. From germline, CDR1 is LNHDA and CDR2 SQIVND (reference sequence). The chain's CDR3 is CASSPSTDTQYF. The CDR3 DNA is TGTGCCAGTAGTCCCTCCACAGATACGCAGTATTTT.

CDR3 in amino acids: CASSPYQDTYEQYF. The CDR3 DNA reads as TGTGCCAGCAGTCCATACCAAGACACTTACGAGCAGTACTTC. The rearrangement uses TRBV6-5 and TRBJ2-7; D not certain. With 5 bases removed from V and 4 bases from J, the gap between germline ends came to 15 bases. Germline CDR1 and CDR2: MNHEY and SVGAGI. The CDR3 has 14 residues.

This clone was found once. V usage is TRBV4-1 and J usage is TRBJ2-2; D call uncertain. CDR1 and CDR2 from the germline V gene are MGHRA and YSYEKL. The CDR3 has 15 amino acids. V was trimmed by 1 base and J by 6 bases, leaving 12 bases between them. CDR3 DNA: TGCGCCAGCAGCCAAGTTCCCGGCGGCCCCGGGGAGCTGTTTTTT. It yields the protein CASSQVPGGPGELFF.

The V and J genes are TRBV5-6 and TRBJ1-1; 8 bases match TRBD1. The CDR3 spans 13 residues. V was clipped by 1 base and J by 4 bases; unmatched bases: 0. Germline V lookup: CDR1 SGHDT, CDR2 YYEEEE. The CDR3 loop reads CASSLTGGTEAFF. The DNA for the CDR3 is TGTGCCAGCAGCTTGACAGGGGGCACTGAAGCTTTCTTT.

The rearrangement uses TRBV19 and TRBJ2-7; TRBD1 is a possible D gene (5 bases). The CDR3 covers 16 residues. V was clipped by 3 bases and J by 0 bases, with 15 bases between them. The germline V gene encodes CDR1 LNHDA and CDR2 SQIVND (reference sequence). CDR3 nucleotides: TGTGCCAGTAGTATTCGGAGCGCGACAGCCTCCTACGAGCAGTACTTC. Amino acid sequence: CASSIRSATASYEQYF.

As DNA, the CDR3 is TGTGCCAACGCGAGGGAGAGCTCCTACGAGCAGTACTTC. Protein sequence: CANARESSYEQYF. The chain employs TRBV10-3 and TRBJ2-7; possibly TRBD2 for D (5 bases). CDR1 ENHRY and CDR2 SYGVKD come from the germline V gene. The V gene lost 10 bases and the J gene lost 0 bases, with 13 bases spanning the gap. The CDR3 is 13 amino acids.

The gene calls are TRBV28 and TRBJ2-5, with TRBD1 matching 7 bases. The CDR3 length is 14 residues. Germline V CDR1 and CDR2: MDHEN, SYDVKM. The V gene end was trimmed by 3 bases and the J gene end by 5 bases; junction bases not matched to a gene: 6. CDR3 region: CASSFLQGMETQYF. CDR3 DNA: TGTGCCAGCAGTTTCCTACAGGGGATGGAGACCCAGTACTTC.

As for this clone: The DNA is omitted, as the CDR3 cannot be located on it reliably, and the CDR3 follows TCRdb's listing. This chain joins TRBV6-6 and TRBJ1-4; the tabulated D call, TRBD1, remains unverified against the DNA. Inclusive of both ends, the CDR3 amounts to 14 amino acids. Germline assignment: CDR1 MNHNY and CDR2 SVGAGI (reference sequence). The CDR3 loop reads CASSSSFSGEKLFF.

The chain employs TRBV5-1 and TRBJ1-1; unclear D gene. Germline CDR1 is SGHRS and CDR2 is YFSETQ. The CDR3 extends over 13 amino acids. The ends were cut back, 2 bases at V and 1 base at J, with 6 bases in the middle. The CDR3 sequence is CASSFAENTEAFF. Here the CDR3 DNA reads TGCGCCAGCAGCTTCGCAGAGAACACTGAAGCTTTCTTT.

This clone has just one count. The chain couples TRBV11-2 to TRBJ1-4; D remains unclear. The ends were cut back, 0 bases at V and 5 bases at J, with 7 bases in the middle. CDR3 size: 14 residues. The germline V gene has CDR1 SGHAT and CDR2 FQNNGV. CDR3 DNA: TGTGCCAGCAGCTTAGAAACACCCAATGAAAAACTGTTTTTT. Translation gives CASSLETPNEKLFF.

This clone was counted only a few times. V is TRBV11-2 and J is TRBJ1-2, with D unclear. Germline CDR1 SGHAT, CDR2 FQNNGV. The CDR3 totals 13 residues. Trimming removed 1 base at V and 4 bases at J, with 7 bases between. The CDR3 bases are TGTGCCAGCAGCTTAGGGCAGTTCTATGGCTACACCTTC. Translation gives CASSLGQFYGYTF. Using reference TRBV11-2 and TRBJ1-2 for the parts outside the CDR3, the full variable domain is EAGVAQSPRYKIIEKRQSVAFWCNPISGHATLYWYQQILGQGPKLLIQFQNNGVVDDSQLPKDRFSAERLKGVDSTLKIQPAKLEDSAVYLCASSLGQFYGYTFGSGTRLTVV.

The chain employs TRBV10-1 and TRBJ2-2, with no clear D. Trimming removed 0 bases from V and 5 bases from J, with 10 bases in between. The CDR3 is 15 amino acids. Germline V lookup: CDR1 WNHNN, CDR2 SYGVQD (reference sequence). CDR3 nucleotide sequence: TGCGCCAGCAGTGAGTCAATCGGAGAAACCGGGGAGCTGTTTTTT. It codes for CASSESIGETGELFF.

The chain's CDR3 is CASSALAGGTYEQYF. CDR3 bases: TGTGCCAGCAGCGCCCTAGCGGGGGGCACCTACGAGCAGTACTTC. V gene TRBV9 combines with J gene TRBJ2-7; 11 bases fit TRBD2. CDR3 length: 15 residues. The V gene's germline CDR1 is SGDLS and CDR2 YYNGEE. The trim removed 3 bases at V and 2 bases at J, leaving 4 bases unmatched. Full variable domain (remainder filled in from reference TRBV9 and TRBJ2-7): DSGVTQTPKHLITATGQRVTLRCSPRSGDLSVYWYQQSLDQGLQFLIQYYNGEERAKGNILERFSAQQFPDLHSELNLSSLELGDSALYFCASSALAGGTYEQYFGPGTRLTVT.

The gene calls are TRBV7-2 and TRBJ1-4, with TRBD1 matching over 8 bases. This CDR3 is built from 15 residues. V dropped 0 bases and J dropped 5; count of bases not matched to a gene: 2. Per the germline V gene, CDR1 is SGHTA and CDR2 is FQGNSA. CDR3 loop: CASSLAGTGNEKLFF. Written as DNA, the CDR3 is TGTGCCAGCAGCTTAGCGGGGACAGGAAATGAAAAACTGTTTTTT.

The chain joins TRBV4-2 to TRBJ2-6, with 10 bases aligning to TRBD1. Germline V gene lookup returns CDR1 LGHNA and CDR2 YNFKEQ. The V gene end was trimmed by 5 bases and the J gene end by 4 bases; junction bases not matched to a gene: 8. This CDR3 spans 17 amino acids. CDR3 coding DNA: TGTGCCAGCAGCAGCGACAGGGGGCTTTCCGGGGCCAACGTCCTGACTTTC. This codes for CASSSDRGLSGANVLTF.

V and J are TRBV7-9 and TRBJ2-2; tentative D call: TRBD2 (5 bases). The CDR3 consists of 13 residues. V was cut by 6 bases and J by 4 bases, with 9 bases left in between. CDR1 SEHNR and CDR2 FQNEAQ come from the germline V gene (reference sequence). Written as DNA, the CDR3 is TGTGCCAGCAGACCGGCGGGCACCGGGGAGCTGTTTTTT. This encodes CASRPAGTGELFF.

The genes are TRBV4-1 and TRBJ2-2, with no clear D. CDR1 is MGHRA, CDR2 YSYEKL, per germline. This CDR3 region has 14 residues. V was shortened by 0 bases and J by 5 bases, with 7 bases between the two germline ends. As DNA, the CDR3 is TGCGCCAGCAGCCAAGAGCGGTTAACCGGGGAGCTGTTTTTT. Translated: CASSQERLTGELFF.

This rearrangement joins TRBV5-4 to TRBJ1-1; TRBD1 aligns across 10 bases. The CDR3 is made up of 14 amino acids. Trimming took 8 bases from V and 6 from J; bases not matched to a gene: 10. CDR1 SGHNT and CDR2 YYREEE come from the germline V gene (reference sequence). The CDR3 spells CASWPWTGGAEAFF. DNA for the CDR3: TGTGCCAGTTGGCCTTGGACAGGGGGAGCTGAAGCTTTCTTT.

This chain uses TRBV7-2 with TRBJ2-7, with 10 bases lining up with TRBD1. With 7 bases clipped from V and 5 bases from J, the junction kept 8 bases outside the gene matches. CDR1 and CDR2 from the germline V gene are SGHTA and FQGNSA. CDR3 length: 14 amino acids. In DNA, the CDR3 is TGTGCCAGCACCCTCGGACAGGGGGACCACGAGCAGTACTTC. This gives the protein CASTLGQGDHEQYF.

The table lists this clone with a few counts. The conserved phenylalanine or tryptophan is not found at the CDR3 terminus, so this likely reflects a read error. The DNA is left out, because the CDR3 cannot be placed on it with certainty; the CDR3 is given as TCRdb lists it. The CDR3 loop is CASSLGRQGLKY. The genes are TRBV28 and TRBJ1-1; the table's D call TRBD1 went unverified against the DNA. From germline, CDR1 is MDHEN and CDR2 SYDVKM. Including both end residues, the CDR3 is 12 amino acids long.

This chain links TRBV5-1 with TRBJ1-6; D ambiguous. This CDR3 comprises 15 residues. With 5 bases removed from V and 6 bases from J, the gap between germline ends came to 15 bases. The germline CDR1 and CDR2 sequences are SGHRS and YFSETQ. The CDR3 DNA follows: TGCGCCAGCAGTTCCTCCCACAGATTTAATTCACCCCTCCACTTT. It is translated as CASSSSHRFNSPLHF.

The sample holds one count of this clone. CDR3 DNA sequence: TGTGCCAGCAGCGGACAGGGGGCAGCCAAAAACATTCAGTACTTC. It yields the protein CASSGQGAAKNIQYF. The V and J genes are TRBV11-2 and TRBJ2-4, with TRBD1 matching 11 bases. The trim removed 5 bases at V and 0 bases at J, leaving 0 bases unmatched. CDR1 and CDR2 from the germline V gene are SGHAT and FQNNGV. This CDR3 has 15 amino acids.

This clone appeared once. V gene TRBV6-1 combines with J gene TRBJ1-1; maybe TRBD1 (6 bases). The CDR3 extends over 16 amino acids. Per germline, CDR1 MNHNS and CDR2 SASEGT. V was cut by 2 bases and J by 0 bases, with 13 bases left in between. DNA for the CDR3: TGTGCCAGCAGTGAACTCGGGGCAGGGGTGAACACTGAAGCTTTCTTT. Its translation: CASSELGAGVNTEAFF.

This rearrangement joins TRBV7-9 to TRBJ2-5, with TRBD1 as a possible D gene (6 bases). Germline values: CDR1 SEHNR, CDR2 FQNEAQ (reference sequence). V shed 1 base and J shed 7 bases, with 16 bases lying between them. This CDR3 has 15 amino acids. The CDR3 DNA follows: TGTGCCAGCAGCTTAGGGGACAACCTAAGAAGGACCCAGTACTTC. As protein: CASSLGDNLRRTQYF.

This CDR3 reads CASSLRLNTEAFF. CDR3 DNA sequence: TGTGCCAGCAGCTTACGGTTGAACACTGAAGCTTTCTTT. This sequence joins TRBV5-6 and TRBJ1-1; D unclear. V was pared by 2 bases and J by 0 bases, with 5 bases between. Looked up from germline, CDR1 is SGHDT and CDR2 is YYEEEE. This CDR3 has 13 amino acids.

This clone showed up just once. The V gene is TRBV25-1, the J gene TRBJ2-1; 7 bases are a match to TRBD2. Germline V gene data show CDR1 as MGHDK and CDR2 as SYGVNS. With 3 bases clipped from V and 8 bases from J, the junction kept 7 bases outside the gene matches. This CDR3 region has 14 residues. CDR3 nucleotides: TGTGCCAGCAGTGAGAGCGGGGTGGTTCATGAGCAGTTCTTC. Its protein is CASSESGVVHEQFF.

The V call is TRBV5-1, the J call TRBJ2-2, with a tentative D call TRBD1 (5 bases). Germline lookup yields CDR1 SGHRS and CDR2 YFSETQ. V was clipped by 3 bases and J by 1 base, with 10 bases between them. The CDR3 is 15 residues long. CDR3 sequence (DNA): TGCGCCAGCAGCTCAAGGACACGGAACACCGGGGAGCTGTTTTTT. Amino acids: CASSSRTRNTGELFF.